These 14 T cell receptor beta chains share one sample of origin, sequenced in a study of CD8 T cells in Susac syndrome. Random hexamers were used to reverse transcribe the RNA input (about 0.5 to 1 ug). TCRdb reanalysed the immunoSEQ multiplex PCR reads using MiXCR and keeps one entry per CDR3 protein. In the table there are roughly 250,000 distinct CDR3 sequences, 90% to 97% of which are singletons. The sequenced sample was CD4+ T cells from PBMCs. Every receptor here comes from a human donor with Susac syndrome.

The chain uses TRBV4-1 and TRBJ2-7, with TRBD1 as a possible D gene (5 bases). The ends were cut back, 4 bases at V and 0 bases at J, with 13 bases in the middle. The CDR3 loop spans 15 amino acids. CDR1 is MGHRA, CDR2 YSYEKL, per germline. The CDR3 here is CASSRRSDSSYEQYF. The CDR3 coding sequence is TGCGCCAGCAGCCGCCGAAGTGACAGCTCCTACGAGCAGTACTTC.

This rearrangement joins TRBV15 to TRBJ1-1, with D perhaps matching TRBD1 (6 bases). The CDR3 loop spans 15 amino acids. Trimming took off 3 bases at V and 8 bases at J, with 19 bases between the two ends. From germline, CDR1 is LNHNV and CDR2 YYDKDF (reference sequence). The CDR3 coding sequence is TGTGCCACCAGCAGTACCGGGACAACTATTATAGAAGCTTTCTTT. Protein product: CATSSTGTTIIEAFF.

The chain recombines TRBV9 with TRBJ1-4; D gene ambiguous. The CDR3 has 14 amino acids. In germline, CDR1 is SGDLS, CDR2 YYNGEE. Trimming took off 0 bases at V and 5 bases at J, with 8 bases between the two ends. CDR3 bases: TGTGCCAGCAGCGTAGTCGGAGGGAATGAAAAACTGTTTTTT. It codes for CASSVVGGNEKLFF. Drawing the rest from reference TRBV9 and TRBJ1-4, the complete variable domain is DSGVTQTPKHLITATGQRVTLRCSPRSGDLSVYWYQQSLDQGLQFLIQYYNGEERAKGNILERFSAQQFPDLHSELNLSSLELGDSALYFCASSVVGGNEKLFFGSGTQLSVL.

V gene TRBV20-1 combines with J gene TRBJ2-4, with D possibly matching TRBD2 (6 bases). The CDR3 is 14 residues long. V shed 0 bases and J shed 6 bases, with 12 bases lying between them. From germline, CDR1 is DFQATT and CDR2 SNEGSKA (reference sequence). The CDR3 DNA is TGCAGTGCTAGAGACCCGGGAGCGGCAAACATTCAGTACTTC. This sequence encodes CSARDPGAANIQYF.

V is TRBV6-5 and J is TRBJ1-5, with D perhaps TRBD1 (6 bases). Per the germline V gene, CDR1 is MNHEY and CDR2 is SVGAGI. The CDR3 length is 13 residues. The V gene lost 6 bases and the J gene lost 3 bases, with 9 bases spanning the gap. Here the CDR3 reads CASRQGHNQPQHF. CDR3 bases: TGTGCCAGCAGACAGGGCCACAATCAGCCCCAGCATTTT.

The genes are TRBV5-1 and TRBJ1-5; 10 bases fit TRBD1. V lost 0 bases and J lost 2; bases outside the gene matches: 2. The CDR3 contains 16 residues. The germline CDR1 and CDR2 sequences are SGHRS and YFSETQ. The CDR3 loop is CASSLDGQGGNQPQHF. The CDR3 coding sequence is TGCGCCAGCAGCTTGGATGGACAGGGGGGCAATCAGCCCCAGCATTTT.

The chain couples TRBV2 to TRBJ1-1; the D is unclear. Per germline, CDR1 SNHLY and CDR2 FYNNEI. Trimming took off 8 bases at V and 1 base at J, with 5 bases between the two ends. This CDR3 spans 11 amino acids. As DNA, the CDR3 is TGTGCCAGCGCACAGAACACTGAAGCTTTCTTT. It encodes CASAQNTEAFF.

The sample holds one count of this clonotype. The V call is TRBV7-9, the J call TRBJ1-2, with 8 nucleotides matching TRBD1. V was pared by 4 bases and J by 7 bases, with 11 bases of the junction left unmatched. CDR1 SEHNR and CDR2 FQNEAQ come from the germline V gene (reference sequence). This CDR3 is 15 amino acids long. In DNA form, the CDR3 reads TGTGCCAGCAGCTACCGCTCACAGGGGGAGTTTGGCTACACCTTC. It encodes CASSYRSQGEFGYTF.

The rearrangement uses TRBV5-1 and TRBJ2-2; D uncertain. Trimming left V 4 bases short and J 4 bases short, with 11 bases between. Germline CDR1 is SGHRS and CDR2 is YFSETQ. The CDR3 extends over 14 amino acids. CDR3: CASSLETSTGELFF. CDR3 nucleotide sequence: TGCGCCAGCAGCCTTGAGACGAGCACCGGGGAGCTGTTTTTT.

The J gene is TRBJ2-1, the V gene TRBV4-1; D may be TRBD1 (5 bases). The V gene lost 3 bases and the J gene lost 10 bases, with 19 bases spanning the gap. CDR1 is MGHRA, CDR2 YSYEKL, per germline. The CDR3 is 15 amino acids. The CDR3: CASSQQMDTGREQFF. CDR3 sequence (DNA): TGCGCCAGCAGCCAGCAAATGGACACCGGGCGAGAGCAGTTCTTC.

The chain uses TRBV28 and TRBJ2-7; D remains unclear. The CDR3 covers 10 residues. Trimming cost V 6 bases and J 5 bases, with 5 bases left between them. Per germline, CDR1 MDHEN and CDR2 SYDVKM. This CDR3 reads CASSLHEQYF. The CDR3 DNA is TGTGCCAGCAGCCTACACGAGCAGTACTTC.

The sample holds one count of this clonotype. The V gene is TRBV3-1, the J gene TRBJ2-5; 9 bases fit TRBD1. V trimming: 5 bases; J trimming: 1 base; junction bases outside the gene matches: 5. This CDR3 spans 15 amino acids. Germline V gene lookup returns CDR1 LGHDT and CDR2 YNNKEL (reference sequence). CDR3 coding DNA: TGTGCCAGCAGCACGCCGACAGGGGGCCAAGAGACCCAGTACTTC. Amino acids: CASSTPTGGQETQYF.

V gene TRBV7-8 combines with J gene TRBJ2-7, with D hard to call. The germline V and J ends were trimmed by 4 bases and 3 bases, with 13 bases remaining between them. Per germline, CDR1 SGHVS and CDR2 FQNEAQ. The CDR3 is 14 residues long. The CDR3 DNA is TGTGCCAGCAGCTACGGTAGAAGAGACTACGAGCAGTACTTC. It specifies CASSYGRRDYEQYF. Full variable domain (remainder filled in from reference TRBV7-8 and TRBJ2-7): GAGVSQSPRYKVAKRGQDVALRCDPISGHVSLFWYQQALGQGPEFLTYFQNEAQLDKSGLPSDRFFAERPEGSVSTLKIQRTQQEDSAVYLCASSYGRRDYEQYFGPGTRLTVT.

V gene TRBV29-1 combines with J gene TRBJ2-7; 7 nucleotides align to TRBD1. The germline gives CDR1 SQVTM, CDR2 ANQGSEA. The CDR3 contains 14 residues. V trimming: 0 bases; J trimming: 5 bases; junction bases outside the gene matches: 7. The CDR3 bases are TGCAGCGTTGAAGATGGACAGGTAACCCACGAGCAGTACTTC. The encoded protein is CSVEDGQVTHEQYF.